The entry below describes one T cell receptor (beta chain). The antigen remains unidentified. MiXCR, applied by TCRdb to the 5' RACE reads, yields one record per CDR3 protein. The sample holds 1.5 million to 2 million distinct CDR3 sequences, about 32% seen once. The sample comes from a study of identical twins. The CDR3 runs to 15 residues. The germline V gene has CDR1 KGHSH and CDR2 LQKENI. Trimming removed 2 bases from V and 11 bases from J, with 21 bases in between. Whole-study results and caveats: Modelling underestimated the level of out-of-frame TCR alpha sharing observed in monozygotic twins. The authors noted that invariant MAIT and iNKT cells could partly confound zero-insertion analyses. Low generation-probability sequences were in excess among twin-shared out-of-frame alpha sequences.

Every donor was a healthy Caucasian. This rearrangement joins TRBV18 to TRBJ2-5, with a tentative D call TRBD2 (7 bases). The receptor comes from a newborn girl in good health. The material sequenced was cord blood. The CDR3: CASSPFRGAGNEQYF. As DNA, the CDR3 is TGTGCCAGCTCACCATTTCGGGGGGCCGGGAATGAGCAGTACTTC.